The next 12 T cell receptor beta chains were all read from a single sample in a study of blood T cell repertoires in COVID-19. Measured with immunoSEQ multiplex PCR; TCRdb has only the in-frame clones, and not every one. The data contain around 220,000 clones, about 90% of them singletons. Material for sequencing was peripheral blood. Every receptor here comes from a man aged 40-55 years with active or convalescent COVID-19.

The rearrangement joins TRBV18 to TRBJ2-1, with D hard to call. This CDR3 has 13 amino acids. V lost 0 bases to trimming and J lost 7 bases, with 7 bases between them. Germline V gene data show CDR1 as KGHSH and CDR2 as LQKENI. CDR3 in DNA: TGTGCCAGCTCACCACCTACATTTAATGAGCAGTTCTTC. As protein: CASSPPTFNEQFF.

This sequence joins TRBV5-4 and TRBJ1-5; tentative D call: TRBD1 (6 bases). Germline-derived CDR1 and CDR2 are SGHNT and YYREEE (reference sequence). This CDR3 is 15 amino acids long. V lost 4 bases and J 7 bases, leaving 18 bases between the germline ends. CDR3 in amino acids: CASSPDAGDGQPQHF. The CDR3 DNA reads TGTGCCAGCAGCCCTGATGCAGGGGACGGACAGCCCCAGCATTTT.

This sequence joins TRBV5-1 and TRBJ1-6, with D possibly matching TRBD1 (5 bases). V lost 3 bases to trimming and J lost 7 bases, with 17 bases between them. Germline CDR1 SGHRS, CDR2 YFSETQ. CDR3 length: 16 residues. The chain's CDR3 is CASSSSSNRNNSPLHF. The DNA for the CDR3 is TGCGCCAGCAGCTCTTCATCTAACAGGAACAATTCACCCCTCCACTTT.

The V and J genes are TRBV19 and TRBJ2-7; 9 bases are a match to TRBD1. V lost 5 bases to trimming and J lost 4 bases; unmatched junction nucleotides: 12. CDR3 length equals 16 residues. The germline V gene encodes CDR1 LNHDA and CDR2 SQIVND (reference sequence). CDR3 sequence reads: CASSAVSGTGTYEQYF. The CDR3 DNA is TGTGCCAGTAGTGCCGTTTCGGGGACAGGGACGTACGAGCAGTACTTC. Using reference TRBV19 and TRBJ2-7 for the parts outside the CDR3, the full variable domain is DGGITQSPKYLFRKEGQNVTLSCEQNLNHDAMYWYRQDPGQGLRLIYYSQIVNDFQKGDIAEGYSVSREKKESFPLTVTSAQKNPTAFYLCASSAVSGTGTYEQYFGPGTRLTVT.

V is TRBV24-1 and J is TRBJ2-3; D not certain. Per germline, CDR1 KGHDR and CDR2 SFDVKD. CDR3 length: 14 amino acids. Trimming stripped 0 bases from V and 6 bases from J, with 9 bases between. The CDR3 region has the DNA TGTGCCACCAGTGATTTGAGTCCTGCGGATACGCAGTATTTT. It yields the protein CATSDLSPADTQYF.

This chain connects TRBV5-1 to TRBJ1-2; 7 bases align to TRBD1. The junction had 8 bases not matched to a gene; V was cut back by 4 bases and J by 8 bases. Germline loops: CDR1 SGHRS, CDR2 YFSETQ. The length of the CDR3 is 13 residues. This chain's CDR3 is CASSLRQGHGYTF. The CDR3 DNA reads TGCGCCAGCAGCCTACGACAGGGCCACGGCTACACCTTC.

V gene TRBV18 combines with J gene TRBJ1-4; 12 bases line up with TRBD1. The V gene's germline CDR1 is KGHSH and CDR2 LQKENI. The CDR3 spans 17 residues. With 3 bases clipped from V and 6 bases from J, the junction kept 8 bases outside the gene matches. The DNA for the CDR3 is TGTGCCAGCTCACCGTCCCGGGACAGGGGGCGTTATGAAAAACTGTTTTTT. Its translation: CASSPSRDRGRYEKLFF.

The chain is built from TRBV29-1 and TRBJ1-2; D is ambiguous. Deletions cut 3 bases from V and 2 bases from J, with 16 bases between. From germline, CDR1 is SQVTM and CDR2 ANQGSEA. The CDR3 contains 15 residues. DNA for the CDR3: TGCAGCGTTGATGGAGGCCCTAAATCAAACTATGGCTACACCTTC. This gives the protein CSVDGGPKSNYGYTF.

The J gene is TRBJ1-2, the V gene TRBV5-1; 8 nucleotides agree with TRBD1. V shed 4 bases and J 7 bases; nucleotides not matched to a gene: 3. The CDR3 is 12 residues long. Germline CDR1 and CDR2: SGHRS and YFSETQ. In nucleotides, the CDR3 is TGCGCCAGCAGCCAGGACAGGGTTGGCTACACCTTC. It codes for CASSQDRVGYTF.

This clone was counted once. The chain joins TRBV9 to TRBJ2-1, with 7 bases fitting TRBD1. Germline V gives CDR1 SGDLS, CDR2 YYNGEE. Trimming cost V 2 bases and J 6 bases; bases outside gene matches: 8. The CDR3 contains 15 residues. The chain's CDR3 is CASSVTGLAFNEQFF. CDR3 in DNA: TGTGCCAGCAGCGTGACAGGGTTAGCTTTCAATGAGCAGTTCTTC.

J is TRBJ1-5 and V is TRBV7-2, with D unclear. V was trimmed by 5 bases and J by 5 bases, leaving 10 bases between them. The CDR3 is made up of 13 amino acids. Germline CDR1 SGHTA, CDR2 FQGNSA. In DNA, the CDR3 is TGTGCCAGCAGCCTAATCGTGGATCAGCCCCAGCATTTT. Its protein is CASSLIVDQPQHF.

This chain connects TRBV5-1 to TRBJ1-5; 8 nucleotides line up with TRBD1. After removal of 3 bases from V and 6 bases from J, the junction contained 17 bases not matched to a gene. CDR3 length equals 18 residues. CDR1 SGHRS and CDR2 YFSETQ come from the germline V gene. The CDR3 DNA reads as TGCGCCAGCAGCTCATCCCCCATGCTTGACAGGGGAGGTCAGCCCCAGCATTTT. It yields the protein CASSSSPMLDRGGQPQHF.